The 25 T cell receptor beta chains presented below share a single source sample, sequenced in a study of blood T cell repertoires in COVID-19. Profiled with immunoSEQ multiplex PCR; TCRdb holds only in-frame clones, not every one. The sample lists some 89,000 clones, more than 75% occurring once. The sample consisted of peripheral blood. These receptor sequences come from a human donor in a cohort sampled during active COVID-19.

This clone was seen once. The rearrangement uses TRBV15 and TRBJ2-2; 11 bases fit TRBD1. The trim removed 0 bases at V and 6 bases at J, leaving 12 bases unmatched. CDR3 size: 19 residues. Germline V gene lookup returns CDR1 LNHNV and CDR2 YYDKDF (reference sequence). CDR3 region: CATSRDWSGQGGSPGELFF. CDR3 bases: TGTGCCACCAGCAGAGATTGGTCGGGACAGGGGGGGAGCCCCGGGGAGCTGTTTTTT.

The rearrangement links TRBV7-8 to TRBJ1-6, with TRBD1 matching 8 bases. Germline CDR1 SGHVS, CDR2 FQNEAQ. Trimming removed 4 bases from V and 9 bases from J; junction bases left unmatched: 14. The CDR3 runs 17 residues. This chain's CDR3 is CASSSIVGQGTGSPLHF. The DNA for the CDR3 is TGTGCCAGCAGCTCTATCGTCGGACAGGGAACGGGTTCACCCCTCCACTTT.

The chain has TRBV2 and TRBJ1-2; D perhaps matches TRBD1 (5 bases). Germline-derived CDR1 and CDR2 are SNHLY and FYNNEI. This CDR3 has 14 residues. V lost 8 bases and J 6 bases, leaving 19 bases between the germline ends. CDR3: CASAADSQGDGYTF. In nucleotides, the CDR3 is TGTGCCAGCGCCGCCGACTCGCAGGGTGATGGCTACACCTTC.

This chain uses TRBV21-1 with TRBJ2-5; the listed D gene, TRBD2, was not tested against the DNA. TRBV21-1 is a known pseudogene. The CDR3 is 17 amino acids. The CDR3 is CASSTPGLAGVKETQYF. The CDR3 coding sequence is TGTGCCAGCAGCACCCCCGGACTAGCGGGAGTTAAAGAGACCCAGTACTTC.

CDR3 region: CASSLSGSSSYNEQFF. Here the CDR3 DNA reads TGTGCCAGCAGCCTTAGCGGAAGCAGCTCCTACAATGAGCAGTTCTTC. This chain connects TRBV7-9 to TRBJ2-1, with D possibly matching TRBD2 (6 bases). V lost 5 bases and J 0 bases, leaving 14 bases between the germline ends. Germline V gene sequence: CDR1 SEHNR, CDR2 FQNEAQ (reference sequence). This CDR3 is 16 amino acids long.

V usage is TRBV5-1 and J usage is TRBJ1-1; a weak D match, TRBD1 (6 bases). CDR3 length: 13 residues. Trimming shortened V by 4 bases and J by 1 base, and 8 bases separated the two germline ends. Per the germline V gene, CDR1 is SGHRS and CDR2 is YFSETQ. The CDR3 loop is CASSVTGNTEAFF. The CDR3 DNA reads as TGCGCCAGCAGCGTGACAGGGAACACTGAAGCTTTCTTT.

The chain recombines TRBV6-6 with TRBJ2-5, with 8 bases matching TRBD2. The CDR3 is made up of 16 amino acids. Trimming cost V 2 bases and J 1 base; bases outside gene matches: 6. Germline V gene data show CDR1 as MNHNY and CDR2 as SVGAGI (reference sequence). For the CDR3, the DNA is TGTGCCAGCAGTTACGGGCGGGGGGCGATCCAAGAGACCCAGTACTTC. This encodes CASSYGRGAIQETQYF.

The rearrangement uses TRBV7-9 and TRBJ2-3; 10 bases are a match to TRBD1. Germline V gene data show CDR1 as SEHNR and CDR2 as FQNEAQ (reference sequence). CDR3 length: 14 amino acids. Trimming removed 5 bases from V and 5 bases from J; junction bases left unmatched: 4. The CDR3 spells CASSPWTGGDTQYF. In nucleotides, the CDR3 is TGTGCCAGCAGCCCGTGGACAGGGGGAGATACGCAGTATTTT.

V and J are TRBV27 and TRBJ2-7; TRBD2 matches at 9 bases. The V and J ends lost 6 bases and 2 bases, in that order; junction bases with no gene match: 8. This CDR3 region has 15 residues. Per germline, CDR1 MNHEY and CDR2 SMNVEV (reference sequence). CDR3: CASRLVLAGPYEQYF. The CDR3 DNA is TGTGCCAGCAGGCTAGTGCTAGCGGGACCCTACGAGCAGTACTTC.

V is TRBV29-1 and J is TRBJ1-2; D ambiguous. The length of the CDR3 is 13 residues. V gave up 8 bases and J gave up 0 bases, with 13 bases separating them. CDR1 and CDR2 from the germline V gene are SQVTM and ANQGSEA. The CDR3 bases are TGCAGCTTCCAAGCGTCTCCTAACTATGGCTACACCTTC. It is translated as CSFQASPNYGYTF.

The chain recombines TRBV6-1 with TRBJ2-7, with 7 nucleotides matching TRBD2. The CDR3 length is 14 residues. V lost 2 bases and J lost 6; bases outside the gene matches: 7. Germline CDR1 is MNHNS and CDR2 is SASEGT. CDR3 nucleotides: TGTGCCAGCAGTGAATGGGAGGGCCTCTCCGAGCAGTACTTC. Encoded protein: CASSEWEGLSEQYF.

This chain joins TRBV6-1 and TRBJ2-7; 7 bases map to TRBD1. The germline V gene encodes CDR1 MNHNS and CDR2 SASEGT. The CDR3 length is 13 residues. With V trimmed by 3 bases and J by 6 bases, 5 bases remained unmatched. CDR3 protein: CASSDYRGREQYF. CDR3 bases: TGTGCCAGCAGTGATTACAGGGGTCGCGAGCAGTACTTC.

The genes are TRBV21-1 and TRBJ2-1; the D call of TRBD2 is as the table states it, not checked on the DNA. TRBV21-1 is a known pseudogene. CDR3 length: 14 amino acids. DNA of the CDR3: TGTGCCAGCACCGGGACTAGCGGGTACAATGAGCAGTTCTTC. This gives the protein CASTGTSGYNEQFF.

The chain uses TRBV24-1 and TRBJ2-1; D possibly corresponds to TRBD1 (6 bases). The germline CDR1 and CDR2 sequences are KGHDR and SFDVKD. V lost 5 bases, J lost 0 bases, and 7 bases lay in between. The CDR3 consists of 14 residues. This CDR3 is CATSGGPSYNEQFF. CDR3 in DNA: TGTGCCACCAGTGGGGGGCCCTCCTACAATGAGCAGTTCTTC.

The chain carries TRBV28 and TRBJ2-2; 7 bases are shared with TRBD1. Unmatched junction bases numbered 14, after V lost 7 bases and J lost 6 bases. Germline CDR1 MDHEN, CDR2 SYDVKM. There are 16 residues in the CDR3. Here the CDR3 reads CASTQAPQGGPGELFF. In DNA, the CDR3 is TGTGCCAGCACCCAGGCCCCCCAAGGGGGCCCCGGGGAGCTGTTTTTT.

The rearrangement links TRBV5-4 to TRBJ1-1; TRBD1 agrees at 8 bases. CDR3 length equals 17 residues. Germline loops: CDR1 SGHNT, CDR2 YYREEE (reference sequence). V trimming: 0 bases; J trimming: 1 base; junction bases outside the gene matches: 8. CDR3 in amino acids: CASSLGPGGSGNTEAFF. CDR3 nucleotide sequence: TGTGCCAGCAGCTTGGGGCCAGGGGGCTCAGGGAACACTGAAGCTTTCTTT.

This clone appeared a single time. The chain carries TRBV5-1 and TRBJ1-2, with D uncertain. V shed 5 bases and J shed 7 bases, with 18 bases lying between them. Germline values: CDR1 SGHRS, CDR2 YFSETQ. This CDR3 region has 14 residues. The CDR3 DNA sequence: TGCGCCAGCAGAGAAGACATCCTTCAACGTGGCTACACCTTC. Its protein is CASREDILQRGYTF.

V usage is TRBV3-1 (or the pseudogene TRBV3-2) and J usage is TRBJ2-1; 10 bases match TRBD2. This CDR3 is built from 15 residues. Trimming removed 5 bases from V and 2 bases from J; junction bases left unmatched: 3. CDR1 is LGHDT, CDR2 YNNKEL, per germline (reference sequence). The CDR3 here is CASSAGLAAYNEQFF. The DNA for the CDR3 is TGTGCCAGCAGCGCAGGACTAGCGGCCTACAATGAGCAGTTCTTC.

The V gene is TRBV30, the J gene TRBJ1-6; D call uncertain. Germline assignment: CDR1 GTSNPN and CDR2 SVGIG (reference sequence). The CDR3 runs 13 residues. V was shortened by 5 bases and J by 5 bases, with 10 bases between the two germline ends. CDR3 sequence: CAWGQRDNSPLHF. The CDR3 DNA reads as TGTGCCTGGGGGCAGAGGGATAATTCACCCCTCCACTTT.

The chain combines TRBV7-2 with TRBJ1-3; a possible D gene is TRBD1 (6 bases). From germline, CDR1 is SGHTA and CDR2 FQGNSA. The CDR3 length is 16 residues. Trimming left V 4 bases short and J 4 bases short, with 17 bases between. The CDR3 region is CASSSLGGGTGNTIYF. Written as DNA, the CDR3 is TGTGCCAGCAGCTCCTTAGGGGGGGGCACAGGAAACACCATATATTTT.

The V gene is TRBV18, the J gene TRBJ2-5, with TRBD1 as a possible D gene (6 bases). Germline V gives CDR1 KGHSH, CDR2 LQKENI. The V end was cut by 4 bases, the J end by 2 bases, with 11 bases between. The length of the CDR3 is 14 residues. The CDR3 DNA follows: TGTGCCAGCTCACTGGGACAAGGGCAAGAGACCCAGTACTTC. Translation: CASSLGQGQETQYF. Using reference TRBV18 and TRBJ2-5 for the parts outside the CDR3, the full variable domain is NAGVMQNPRHLVRRRGQEARLRCSPMKGHSHVYWYRQLPEEGLKFMVYLQKENIIDESGMPKERFSAEFPKEGPSILRIQQVVRGDSAAYFCASSLGQGQETQYFGPGTRLLVL.

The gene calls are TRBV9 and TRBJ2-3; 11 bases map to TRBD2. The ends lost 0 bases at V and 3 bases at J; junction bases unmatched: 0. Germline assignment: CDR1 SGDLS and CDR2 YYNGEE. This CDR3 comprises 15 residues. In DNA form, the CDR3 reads TGTGCCAGCAGCGTAGTAGCGGGAGGGACAGATACGCAGTATTTT. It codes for CASSVVAGGTDTQYF.

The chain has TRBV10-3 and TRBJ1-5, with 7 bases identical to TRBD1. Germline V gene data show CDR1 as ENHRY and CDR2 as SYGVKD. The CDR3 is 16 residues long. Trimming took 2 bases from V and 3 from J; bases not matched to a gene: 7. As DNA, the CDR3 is TGTGCCATCAGTGAGGTCCTGGGACAGTTCAATCAGCCCCAGCATTTT. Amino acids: CAISEVLGQFNQPQHF.

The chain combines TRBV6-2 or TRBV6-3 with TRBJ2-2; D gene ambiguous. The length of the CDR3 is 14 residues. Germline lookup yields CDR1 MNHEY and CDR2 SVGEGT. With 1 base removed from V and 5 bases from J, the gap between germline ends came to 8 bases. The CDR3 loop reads CASSYFRTTGELFF. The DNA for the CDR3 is TGTGCCAGCAGTTACTTCAGAACGACCGGGGAGCTGTTTTTT.

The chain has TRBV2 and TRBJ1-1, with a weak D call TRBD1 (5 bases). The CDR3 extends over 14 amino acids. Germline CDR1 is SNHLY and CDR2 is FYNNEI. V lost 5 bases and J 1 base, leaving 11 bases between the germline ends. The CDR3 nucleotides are TGTGCCAGCAGTCTGTCAAGGGGGAACACTGAAGCTTTCTTT. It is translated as CASSLSRGNTEAFF.